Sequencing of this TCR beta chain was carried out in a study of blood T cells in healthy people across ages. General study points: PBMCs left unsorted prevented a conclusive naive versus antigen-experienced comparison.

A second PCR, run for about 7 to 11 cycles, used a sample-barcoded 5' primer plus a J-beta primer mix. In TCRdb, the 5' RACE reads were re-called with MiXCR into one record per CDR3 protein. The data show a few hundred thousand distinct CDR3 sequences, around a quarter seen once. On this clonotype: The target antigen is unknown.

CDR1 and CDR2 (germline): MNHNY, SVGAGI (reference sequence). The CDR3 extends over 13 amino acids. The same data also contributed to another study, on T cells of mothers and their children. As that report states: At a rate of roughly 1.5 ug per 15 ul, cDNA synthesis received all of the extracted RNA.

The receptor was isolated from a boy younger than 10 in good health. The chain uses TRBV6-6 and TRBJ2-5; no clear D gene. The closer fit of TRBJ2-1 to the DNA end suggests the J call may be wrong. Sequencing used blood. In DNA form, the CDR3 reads TGTGCCAGCAGTAAGGACGGGTTTAATGAGCAGTTCTTC. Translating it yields CASSKDGFNEQFF.